This TCR beta chain was documented in a study of shared clonotypes between healthy human individuals. Germline assignment: CDR1 SEHNR and CDR2 FQNEAQ (reference sequence). V was cut by 4 bases and J by 3 bases, with 12 bases left in between. The CDR3 covers 15 residues. Measured with immunoSEQ multiplex PCR; TCRdb has only the in-frame clones, and not every one. Of about 650,000 clones listed, less than 97% are singletons. Only CD45RO-negative cells positively selected for CCR7 counted as naive CD8 cells, so terminally differentiated effector memory CD45RA+ cells were excluded. The chain combines TRBV7-9 with TRBJ2-2, with D uncertain. This TCR was sampled from a woman aged 25-40 years in good health. Specimen: naive CD8+ T cells sorted from blood. CDR3 nucleotide sequence: TGTGCCAGCAGCTACTACACACCAGACACCGGGGAGCTGTTTTTT. As protein: CASSYYTPDTGELFF.